The present T cell receptor (beta chain) was sequenced within a study of T cells in Graves' hyperthyroidism and ophthalmopathy. The source material, RNA transcripts, was used to amplify TCR beta CDR3 regions. HTBI primers were the set used in a first-round RT-PCR of the TCR CDR3. TCRdb re-derived calls from the multiplex PCR reads in MiXCR, one entry per CDR3 protein. The sample lists under 350,000 distinct CDR3 sequences, approximately 15% seen once, with less than 8% in the top ten. Germline values: CDR1 MNHNS, CDR2 SASEGT. The germline V and J ends were trimmed by 6 bases and 1 base, with 13 bases remaining between them. The CDR3 loop spans 15 amino acids. Newly diagnosed patients aged 18 to 65 had hyperthyroidism of under 2 months' duration. This clonotype came up many times.

Material for sequencing was blood. J is TRBJ1-5 and V is TRBV6-1, with D perhaps TRBD1 (6 bases). This clonotype originated in a woman aged 35 to 49 with Graves' hyperthyroidism. The CDR3: CASSLQGPSNQPQHF. In DNA form, the CDR3 reads TGTGCCAGCAGCTTACAGGGCCCCAGCAATCAGCCCCAGCATTTT.